This entry lists 13 T cell receptor beta chains sequenced from one sample in a study of blood T cells in healthy people across ages. A second roughly 7 to 11 cycle PCR used barcoded and J-beta primers. TCRdb itself ran the 5' RACE reads through MiXCR, one entry per CDR3 protein. Of about 1 million distinct CDR3 sequences listed, around 43% are singletons. The sequencing sample was made of blood. All receptors come from an older woman in good health.

The sample holds a few counts of this clonotype. CDR3 loop: CATNPGGGSPLHF. CDR3 sequence (DNA): TGTGCCACCAACCCAGGGGGCGGATCACCCCTCCACTTT. The chain employs TRBV2 and TRBJ1-6; 8 nucleotides agree with TRBD1. The CDR3 totals 13 residues. Germline loops: CDR1 SNHLY, CDR2 FYNNEI. J lost 10 bases, V lost 10 bases, and 9 bases had no gene match.

The chain links TRBV20-1 to TRBJ2-7; 8 nucleotides align to TRBD1. Trimming removed 0 bases from V and 3 bases from J; junction bases left unmatched: 7. The CDR3 runs 15 residues. CDR1 DFQATT and CDR2 SNEGSKA come from the germline V gene (reference sequence). The CDR3 reads CSARERDRGHYEQYF. The CDR3 bases are TGCAGTGCTAGAGAGAGAGACAGGGGCCACTACGAGCAGTACTTC.

As to this clonotype: Mismatch with germline at one junction end may stem from a read error. The rearrangement uses TRBV6-5 and TRBJ2-7; a weak D match, TRBD2 (6 bases). The CDR3 runs 12 residues. Germline V gene sequence: CDR1 MNHEY, CDR2 SVGAGI. For the CDR3, the DNA is TGTGTCAGCAGCGGAGGGGTTTACGAGCAGTACTTC. The encoded protein is CVSSGGVYEQYF.

The CDR3: CATSPLGSYNEQYF. For the CDR3, the DNA is TGTGCCACCAGTCCCCTCGGCTCCTACAATGAGCAGTACTTC. The rearrangement links TRBV24-1 to TRBJ2-1; no definite D call. Judging by the DNA end, TRBJ2-7 fits better; the J call may be wrong. Germline V CDR1 and CDR2: KGHDR, SFDVKD. CDR3 size: 14 residues.

This clonotype has a handful of counts. This chain connects TRBV20-1 to TRBJ2-1, with D unresolved. The CDR3 runs 14 residues. Germline lookup yields CDR1 DFQATT and CDR2 SNEGSKA (reference sequence). V was shortened by 6 bases and J by 8 bases, with 20 bases between the two germline ends. In DNA, the CDR3 is TGCAGTGCGCCGCCCTTGGCATTTGGGCATGAGCAGTTCTTC. The encoded protein is CSAPPLAFGHEQFF.

This clonotype occurred a few times. The V and J genes are TRBV13 and TRBJ2-7, with a weak D call TRBD2 (5 bases). V was trimmed by 0 bases and J by 3 bases, leaving 9 bases between them. This CDR3 region has 14 residues. Germline V gives CDR1 PRHDT, CDR2 FYEKMQ (reference sequence). CDR3 DNA: TGTGCCAGCAGCTTAGGCGACTATAGCTACGAGCAGTACTTC. Its protein product is CASSLGDYSYEQYF.

This clonotype was counted between two and nine times. J is TRBJ2-7 and V is TRBV12-3 or TRBV12-4; the D call may be TRBD1 or TRBD2 (5 bases each). The V end lost 5 bases, the J end lost 4 bases, and 18 bases lay between the germline ends. This CDR3 comprises 15 residues. The CDR3 sequence: CASSGTGTGPYEQYF. The CDR3 DNA is TGTGCCAGCAGTGGAACCGGGACGGGACCTTACGAGCAGTACTTC.

The genes are TRBV20-1 and TRBJ2-2; 8 bases agree with TRBD2. The CDR3 is made up of 14 amino acids. Germline-derived CDR1 and CDR2 are DFQATT and SNEGSKA (reference sequence). V was clipped by 2 bases and J by 5 bases; unmatched bases: 4. The CDR3 reads CSARPAGVTGELFF. The CDR3 DNA follows: TGCAGTGCTAGACCAGCGGGAGTTACCGGGGAGCTGTTTTTT.

The rearrangement links TRBV3-1 to TRBJ2-1; 8 bases match TRBD2. The CDR3 has 15 residues. The germline gives CDR1 LGHDT, CDR2 YNNKEL (reference sequence). The V segment lost 3 bases and the J segment 4 bases; nucleotides outside the gene matches: 5. The CDR3 is CASSHWREAYNEQFF. For the CDR3, the DNA is TGTGCCAGCAGCCACTGGCGGGAGGCATACAATGAGCAGTTCTTC.

V usage is TRBV20-1 and J usage is TRBJ2-3; 9 bases line up with TRBD1. The CDR3 has 13 residues. Trimming at V came to 5 bases and at J to 5 bases, leaving 5 bases not matched to a gene. Germline V gene data show CDR1 as DFQATT and CDR2 as SNEGSKA (reference sequence). This chain's CDR3 is CSAQDRGRDTQYF. The CDR3 DNA follows: TGCAGTGCTCAGGACAGGGGAAGAGATACGCAGTATTTT.

The genes are TRBV11-2 and TRBJ2-4; weak D call: TRBD2 (6 bases). The length of the CDR3 is 13 residues. Per the germline V gene, CDR1 is SGHAT and CDR2 is FQNNGV. The germline V and J ends were trimmed by 7 bases and 4 bases, with 11 bases remaining between them. CDR3 protein: CASTGGTKNIQYF. The CDR3 DNA sequence: TGTGCCAGCACCGGAGGGACTAAAAACATTCAGTACTTC. The complete variable domain, with remaining parts taken from reference TRBV11-2 and TRBJ2-4, reads EAGVAQSPRYKIIEKRQSVAFWCNPISGHATLYWYQQILGQGPKLLIQFQNNGVVDDSQLPKDRFSAERLKGVDSTLKIQPAKLEDSAVYLCASTGGTKNIQYFGAGTRLSVL.

In this sample, this clonotype turned up a few times. The chain couples TRBV29-1 to TRBJ2-3; perhaps D is TRBD1 or TRBD2 (6 bases each). The CDR3 extends over 16 amino acids. V dropped 7 bases and J dropped 0 bases, with 20 bases sitting between them. The germline gives CDR1 SQVTM, CDR2 ANQGSEA. CDR3 DNA: TGCAGCGCAGCAGGGGTTGTCGGGACTAGCACAGATACGCAGTATTTT. Protein: CSAAGVVGTSTDTQYF.

The chain employs TRBV20-1 and TRBJ2-4, with D perhaps TRBD2 (5 bases). Between the trimmed V and J ends, which lost 5 bases and 9 bases, there was a span of 17 bases. Germline V gives CDR1 DFQATT, CDR2 SNEGSKA (reference sequence). The CDR3 consists of 13 residues. DNA for the CDR3: TGCAGTGCTGCACAAGGCGGGCCGAGCATTCAGTACTTC. It codes for CSAAQGGPSIQYF.